This T cell receptor (beta chain) was recorded in a study of a mutant IDH1 vaccine in newly diagnosed glioma. Time point reported: week 47, end of study. Each dose of the vaccine consisted of 300 ug of mutant IDH1 20-mer peptide, with topical imiquimod. Trimming cost V 8 bases and J 11 bases, with 14 bases left between them. Germline lookup yields CDR1 MNHEY and CDR2 SMNVEV (reference sequence). CDR3 length: 11 residues. Here immunoSEQ multiplex PCR was the method, and the copy in TCRdb shows in-frame clones only, minus some. The table shows about 94,000 clones, with roughly 89% occurring only once. This clone was detected once. Its antigen is unidentified.

The sample was PBMCs, taken from a glioma patient whose treatment included an IDH1 peptide vaccine. The TCR sequence derives from a woman aged 45-65 years with glioma. The V and J genes are TRBV27 and TRBJ2-3; tentative D call: TRBD2 (5 bases). The CDR3 sequence is CASRTGIKQYF. CDR3 coding DNA: TGTGCCAGCCGAACCGGGATTAAGCAGTATTTT.